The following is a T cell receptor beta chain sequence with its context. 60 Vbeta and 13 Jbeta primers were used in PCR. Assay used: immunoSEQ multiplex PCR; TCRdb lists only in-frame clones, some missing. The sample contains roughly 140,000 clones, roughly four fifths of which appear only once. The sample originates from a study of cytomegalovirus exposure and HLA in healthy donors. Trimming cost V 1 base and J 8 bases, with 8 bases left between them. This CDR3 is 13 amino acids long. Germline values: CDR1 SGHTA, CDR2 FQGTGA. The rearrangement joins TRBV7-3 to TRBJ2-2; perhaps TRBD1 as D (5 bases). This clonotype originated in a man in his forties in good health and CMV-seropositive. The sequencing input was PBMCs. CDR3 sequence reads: CASSLMDNGELFF. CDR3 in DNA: TGTGCCAGCAGCTTAATGGACAATGGGGAGCTGTTTTTT.